This T cell receptor beta chain was documented in a study of graft-versus-host responses after intestinal transplantation. Study-wide findings and caveats: GvH clones detected in recipient marrow included some appearing first in ileum or blood. Patients with graft-donor T cell macrochimerism had high graft-versus-host to host-versus-graft clonal ratios in allografts.

Method: immunoSEQ multiplex PCR; TCRdb's copy keeps in-frame clones and lacks some. Altogether under 15,000 clones are present, around 30% being singletons, with the ten largest covering approximately 2.9%. By sample fraction, this clone is medium-sized. Responders (around 200,000, CFSE-labeled) met around 200,000 stimulators that were irradiated and violet-dye-labeled. Germline values: CDR1 SGHTA, CDR2 FQGNSA. The CDR3 consists of 16 residues. With 4 bases clipped from V and 10 bases from J, the junction kept 12 bases outside the gene matches. This TCR was recovered from a human patient who received an intestinal transplant. The source material was alloreactive CD8+ T cells from a mixed lymphocyte reaction culture, sampled before intestinal transplant. Subset in this sample: CFSE-low proliferating T cells sorted from roughly six-day pre-transplant mixed lymphocyte reaction (GvH or HvG direction). This chain uses TRBV7-2 with TRBJ1-5; the match to TRBD1 covers 11 bases. The CDR3 loop is CASSSGQGAPCCPQHF. The CDR3 nucleotides are TGTGCCAGCAGCTCTGGACAGGGGGCGCCCTGCTGTCCCCAGCATTTT.